This T cell receptor (beta chain) emerged from a study of T cells after yellow fever vaccination. TCRdb recomputed calls from the 5' RACE reads with MiXCR, one row per CDR3 protein. The data show 300,000 to 350,000 distinct CDR3 sequences, 3% to 4.5% seen once. This clonotype was observed many times. Its target is unknown. Study findings and constraints: Reappearance after the booster was observed for most primary-vaccination clones (roughly 97% CD4, roughly 88% CD8).

Unmatched junction bases numbered 7, after V lost 3 bases and J lost 6 bases. CDR1 and CDR2 from the germline V gene are SGHTA and FQGTGA. There are 16 residues in the CDR3. This clonotype was obtained from a man in his late teens or twenties who received the YFV17D yellow fever vaccine. The chain is built from TRBV7-3 and TRBJ2-3, with 12 bases that match TRBD2. The material sequenced was PBMCs, taken 5 days after the yellow fever booster vaccination. The CDR3 DNA reads as TGTGCCAGCAGCTTCGGGGCTAGCGGGGGGGCCGATACGCAGTATTTT. This codes for CASSFGASGGADTQYF.